A single sample gave rise to the 25 T cell receptor beta chains below, sequenced in a study of T cells in Graves' hyperthyroidism and ophthalmopathy. Amplification of TCR beta CDR3 regions used RNA as the template. In the first-round RT-PCR of the TCR CDR3, the HTBI primer set was used. TCRdb analysed the multiplex PCR reads with MiXCR anew, one entry per CDR3 protein. This table holds nearly 110,000 distinct CDR3 sequences, around a sixth found once. Sequenced material: blood. All receptors come from a woman aged 45 to 65 with Graves' hyperthyroidism.

The sample holds many counts of this clonotype. The chain carries TRBV6-1 and TRBJ1-2; perhaps TRBD1 as D (5 bases). V was clipped by 6 bases and J by 4 bases, with 12 bases between them. There are 13 residues in the CDR3. Germline loops: CDR1 MNHNS, CDR2 SASEGT. The CDR3, as DNA: TGTGCCAGCAGAAGGGACGGAGCCTATGGCTACACCTTC. It specifies CASRRDGAYGYTF.

This clonotype was recorded at least ten times. A junction boundary mismatches the germline segment, possibly from a read error. The CDR3: CANSPSGTYEQYF. The CDR3 coding sequence is TGTGCCAACTCACCGTCAGGTACCTACGAGCAGTACTTC. The chain employs TRBV18 and TRBJ2-7; D unclear. The germline V gene encodes CDR1 KGHSH and CDR2 LQKENI. This CDR3 region has 13 residues.

The chain recombines TRBV7-8 with TRBJ2-1; 8 bases are shared with TRBD2. The CDR3 consists of 15 residues. Germline V CDR1 and CDR2: SGHVS, FQNEAQ. J lost 10 bases, V lost 4 bases, and 12 bases had no gene match. The DNA for the CDR3 is TGTGCCAGCAGCTCACTAGCGGCCCCAGGGTTGGAGCAGTTCTTC. Protein sequence: CASSSLAAPGLEQFF.

This chain joins TRBV27 and TRBJ1-1; 7 bases fit TRBD1. The CDR3 spans 13 residues. The ends lost 5 bases at V and 7 bases at J; junction bases unmatched: 7. The germline gives CDR1 MNHEY, CDR2 SMNVEV (reference sequence). CDR3 sequence (DNA): TGTGCCAGCAGTCTGGGGCAGGGGGTTGAAGCTTTCTTT. This translates into CASSLGQGVEAFF.

This clonotype was recorded many times. The J gene is TRBJ2-1, the V gene TRBV11-3; 12 bases agree with TRBD1. Germline lookup yields CDR1 SGHNT and CDR2 YENEEA. CDR3 length: 14 residues. The V and J ends lost 5 bases and 8 bases, in that order; junction bases with no gene match: 4. The CDR3 coding sequence is TGTGCCAGCAGCAAACGGGACAGGGGGCATGAGCAGTTCTTC. Amino acid sequence: CASSKRDRGHEQFF. Drawing the rest from reference TRBV11-3 and TRBJ2-1, the complete variable domain is EAGVVQSPRYKIIEKKQPVAFWCNPISGHNTLYWYLQNLGQGPELLIRYENEEAVDDSQLPKDRFSAERLKGVDSTLKIQPAELGDSAVYLCASSKRDRGHEQFFGPGTRLTVL.

The table lists this clonotype with many counts. The chain links TRBV10-3 to TRBJ1-1, with no clear D. Germline CDR1 is ENHRY and CDR2 is SYGVKD. The CDR3 runs 12 residues. Trimming removed 3 bases from V and 0 bases from J, with 2 bases in between. CDR3 loop: CAISDLNTEAFF. In DNA, the CDR3 is TGTGCCATCAGTGACTTGAACACTGAAGCTTTCTTT.

At least ten counts were recorded for this clonotype. Here the CDR3 DNA reads TGTGCCAGCAGCTCTAGCGGGAGTTGGCGCAATGAGCAGTTCTTC. This gives the protein CASSSSGSWRNEQFF. The V gene is TRBV6-1, the J gene TRBJ2-1, with 10 bases fitting TRBD2. This CDR3 comprises 15 residues. Germline lookup yields CDR1 MNHNS and CDR2 SASEGT. V lost 6 bases, J lost 6 bases, and 8 bases stayed unmatched.

This clonotype was detected many times. The rearrangement uses TRBV2 and TRBJ1-2; D is unclear. Germline CDR1 SNHLY, CDR2 FYNNEI. V lost 4 bases, J lost 5 bases, and 14 bases lay in between. CDR3 length: 14 amino acids. CDR3 residues: CASSGGWTGYGYTF. In DNA, the CDR3 is TGTGCCAGCAGTGGAGGCTGGACTGGTTATGGCTACACCTTC.

Many counts were recorded for this clonotype. The V and J genes are TRBV7-8 and TRBJ1-4, with D possibly matching TRBD1 (5 bases). V lost 0 bases and J lost 0, with 11 bases in between. The germline gives CDR1 SGHVS, CDR2 FQNEAQ. The CDR3 consists of 17 residues. CDR3 sequence: CASSLAGTAATNEKLFF. The CDR3 coding sequence is TGTGCCAGCAGCTTAGCCGGGACGGCTGCAACTAATGAAAAACTGTTTTTT.

This clonotype was picked up many times. This chain joins TRBV6-1 and TRBJ2-1; the D gene is possibly TRBD1 (6 bases). Germline CDR1 reads MNHNS; CDR2 reads SASEGT. Trimming took off 3 bases at V and 4 bases at J, with 7 bases between the two ends. The CDR3 is made up of 13 amino acids. The CDR3 region is CASSEDRYNEQFF. As DNA, the CDR3 is TGTGCCAGCAGTGAGGACAGATACAATGAGCAGTTCTTC.

This clonotype showed up many times. The junction differs from germline at one of its ends, possibly a read error. This chain connects TRBV7-7 to TRBJ2-2; no firm D call. Per germline, CDR1 SSHAT and CDR2 FNYEAQ (reference sequence). CDR3 length: 14 residues. The chain's CDR3 is CASSLGPGYGELFF. The CDR3 nucleotides are TGTGCTAGCAGCTTAGGTCCAGGTTACGGGGAGCTGTTTTTT.

In its sample, this clonotype was seen many times. For the CDR3, the DNA is TGTGCCAGCAGCCGATCGGGACTAGTCTACGAGCAGTACTTC. It specifies CASSRSGLVYEQYF. The genes are TRBV14 and TRBJ2-7; the match to TRBD2 covers 8 bases. The CDR3 length is 14 residues. V shed 4 bases and J 3 bases; nucleotides not matched to a gene: 5. CDR1 is SGHDN and CDR2 is FVKESK in the germline V gene.

This clonotype has a count of ten or more. The chain carries TRBV20-1 and TRBJ2-7, with D tentatively TRBD2 (7 bases). CDR1 is DFQATT and CDR2 is SNEGSKA in the germline V gene (reference sequence). The CDR3 runs to 14 residues. The ends were cut back, 1 base at V and 5 bases at J, with 15 bases in the middle. CDR3 sequence reads: CSARVRGASHEQYF. Here the CDR3 DNA reads TGCAGTGCTAGAGTTCGGGGGGCGTCCCACGAGCAGTACTTC.

In this sample, this clonotype turned up many times. The V call is TRBV6-1, the J call TRBJ2-3; D possibly corresponds to TRBD2 (5 bases). V lost 6 bases to trimming and J lost 4 bases, with 11 bases between them. The CDR3 totals 13 residues. Germline V gives CDR1 MNHNS, CDR2 SASEGT. CDR3 loop: CASSGESADTQYF. The CDR3 coding sequence is TGTGCCAGCAGCGGGGAGTCGGCAGATACGCAGTATTTT.

Many counts were recorded for this clonotype. The rearrangement uses TRBV19 and TRBJ2-7; the match to TRBD1 covers 9 bases. Germline loops: CDR1 LNHDA, CDR2 SQIVND (reference sequence). CDR3 length equals 16 residues. The J segment lost 2 bases and the V segment lost 4 bases, leaving 9 bases of the junction unmatched. The CDR3 coding sequence is TGTGCCAGTAGTACCAACACAGGGGGCAAGACCTACGAGCAGTACTTC. The encoded protein is CASSTNTGGKTYEQYF.

The V and J genes are TRBV9 and TRBJ2-3; perhaps TRBD1 as D (6 bases). Trimming took off 3 bases at V and 3 bases at J, with 14 bases between the two ends. This CDR3 spans 15 amino acids. Germline CDR1 is SGDLS and CDR2 is YYNGEE. CDR3 in DNA: TGTGCCAGCAGCGCTTCAGGGGAAGTTACAGATACGCAGTATTTT. It codes for CASSASGEVTDTQYF.

This clonotype was found many times. The chain couples TRBV29-1 to TRBJ1-2; 9 nucleotides align to TRBD1. With V trimmed by 0 bases and J by 0 bases, 5 bases remained unmatched. There are 16 residues in the CDR3. Per germline, CDR1 SQVTM and CDR2 ANQGSEA. This CDR3 is CSVEEGGTGTNYGYTF. CDR3 bases: TGCAGCGTTGAAGAAGGGGGGACAGGGACTAACTATGGCTACACCTTC. The variable domain in full, with the rest retrieved from reference TRBV29-1 and TRBJ1-2, is SAVISQKPSRDICQRGTSLTIQCQVDSQVTMMFWYRQQPGQSLTLIATANQGSEATYESGFVIDKFPISRPNLTFSTLTVSNMSPEDSSIYLCSVEEGGTGTNYGYTFGSGTRLTVV.

This clonotype was recorded many times. The chain carries TRBV20-1 and TRBJ2-1, with 14 bases lining up with TRBD2. After removal of 7 bases from V and 8 bases from J, the junction contained 22 bases not matched to a gene. Germline loops: CDR1 DFQATT, CDR2 SNEGSKA (reference sequence). The CDR3 sequence is 19 residues long. The CDR3, as DNA: TGCAGTGTCGTACCCCTCTTTTTGACTAGCGGGAGGGGATTCCATGAGCAGTTCTTC. It encodes CSVVPLFLTSGRGFHEQFF.

The chain carries TRBV10-1 and TRBJ2-1, with D uncertain. This CDR3 has 13 residues. The V gene's germline CDR1 is WNHNN and CDR2 SYGVQD (reference sequence). Trimming pared 8 bases from V and 10 bases from J, leaving 18 bases between. The CDR3 DNA is TGCGCCAGCTCACGGACGCCTATCGACGAGCAGTTCTTC. It codes for CASSRTPIDEQFF.

This clonotype has a count of ten or more. V and J are TRBV7-3 and TRBJ2-3, with unresolved D. The germline V gene has CDR1 SGHTA and CDR2 FQGTGA. The CDR3 totals 14 residues. Trimming took 5 bases from V and 2 from J, leaving 11 bases between them. Here the CDR3 reads CASSPQALTDTQYF. The DNA of the CDR3 is TGTGCCAGCAGCCCCCAGGCCCTCACAGATACGCAGTATTTT.

This clonotype was seen many times. The chain recombines TRBV27 with TRBJ2-3; 11 bases map to TRBD2. V lost 5 bases and J lost 0; bases outside the gene matches: 10. The CDR3 is made up of 18 amino acids. Germline V gene sequence: CDR1 MNHEY, CDR2 SMNVEV (reference sequence). In DNA, the CDR3 is TGTGCCAGCAGTCCGTGGACTAGCGGGCACAGAAGCACAGATACGCAGTATTTT. Translated, it gives CASSPWTSGHRSTDTQYF.

This clonotype has a count of ten or more. The chain joins TRBV12-3 or TRBV12-4 to TRBJ2-7, with 7 bases aligning to TRBD2. V gave up 0 bases and J gave up 7 bases; unmatched junction bases: 9. The CDR3 consists of 15 residues. For the CDR3, the DNA is TGTGCCAGCAGTTTAGCGCGGAGCGGGGTTCAGGAGCAGTACTTC. This gives the protein CASSLARSGVQEQYF.

At least ten counts were recorded for this clonotype. The V call is TRBV7-9, the J call TRBJ1-2; tentative D call: TRBD1 (5 bases). The V end was cut by 4 bases, the J end by 2 bases, with 14 bases between. Germline V gene lookup returns CDR1 SEHNR and CDR2 FQNEAQ (reference sequence). CDR3 length: 15 residues. This chain's CDR3 is CASSSGGGSNYGYTF. The CDR3 DNA reads as TGTGCCAGCAGCTCCGGTGGGGGATCGAACTATGGCTACACCTTC.

Many counts were recorded for this clonotype. The CDR3 DNA reads TGCAGTGCTAGAGGGGGGGCGGCTTCACCCCTCCACTTT. Translated, it gives CSARGGAASPLHF. The rearrangement links TRBV20-1 to TRBJ1-6, with D perhaps matching TRBD1 (6 bases). This CDR3 has 13 residues. Per germline, CDR1 DFQATT and CDR2 SNEGSKA (reference sequence). V lost 1 base and J lost 9, with 10 bases in between.

The chain is built from TRBV3-1 and TRBJ2-1; TRBD1 matches 7 bases. Germline V CDR1 and CDR2: LGHDT, YNNKEL (reference sequence). J gave up 9 bases and V 5 bases, and 10 bases lay outside the gene matches. This CDR3 spans 14 amino acids. The CDR3 nucleotides read TGTGCCAGCAGCTTGGTTTGGACAGGACCTGAGCAGTTCTTC. It specifies CASSLVWTGPEQFF.